The T cell receptor beta chain described here comes from a study of shared clonotypes between healthy human individuals. Every subset had its genomic DNA shared out evenly among several immunoSEQ plates. Study processing details: Filtering differed because ImmunoSEQ produced junction-only sequences that carried no quality scores. Clones were read by immunoSEQ multiplex PCR, and TCRdb kept only the in-frame ones, dropping some. V, J and clone size derive from that table, while D and trimming were established from the DNA sequence. The sample has 2.5 million or so clones; approximately 92% are singletons. Study-wide results and limits: Among donors, clonotype sharing was expected to be affected by sequencing depth. What rarefaction showed was incomplete sorted-subset sequencing despite large depth.

Details on this clone: Its antigen is still unknown.

The germline gives CDR1 SGHTS, CDR2 YDEGEE. The CDR3 is made up of 13 amino acids. The V gene end was trimmed by 4 bases and the J gene end by 4 bases; junction bases not matched to a gene: 4. The rearrangement links TRBV5-8 to TRBJ1-1; 7 bases align to TRBD1. The source material was naive CD4+ T cells sorted from blood. Subset specified: CD45RA+ positively selected. The source is a man in his late teens or twenties in good health. CDR3 residues: CASSGGQLTEAFF. In DNA, the CDR3 is TGTGCCAGCAGCGGGGGACAGCTCACTGAAGCTTTCTTT.